This is a list of T cell receptor beta chains from one sample in a study of blood T cell repertoires in COVID-19. Clones were read by immunoSEQ multiplex PCR, and TCRdb kept only the in-frame ones, dropping some. The sample carries more than 200,000 clones, approximately 88% recorded once. The sequencing input was peripheral blood. These receptors were taken from a man aged 35 to 55 with acute or convalescent COVID-19. Both conserved end residues are part of each CDR3. The D gene is left open where the match is weak. The size of a clone is reported for some rows only, either as once, few or many, or as a class for expanded clones.

v_gene	abundance	d_gene	j_gene	CDR3nt	CDR3aa
TRBV12-3/TRBV12-4	-	TRBD1	TRBJ1-5	TGTGCCAGCAGTGGGGGACAGGTCATGGGTAAGCATTTT	CASSGGQVMGKHF
TRBV13	-	-	TRBJ1-1	TGTGCCAGCAGCTCTTGGGGGGGGCTTCCTGGGACTGAAGCTTTCTTT	CASSSWGGLPGTEAFF
TRBV18	-	TRBD2	TRBJ2-5	TGTGCCAGCTCCCTAAATGGGGGGGGTAACCAAGAGACCCAGTACTTC	CASSLNGGGNQETQYF
TRBV30	-	-	TRBJ1-2	TGTGCCTGGAGTGCAGGGTCGGGTGAAGTACGGAGTGGCTACACCTTC	CAWSAGSGEVRSGYTF
TRBV18	-	TRBD1	TRBJ1-6	TGTGCCAGCTCACAAAGATCCGTTGGACAGGGCACATCACCCCTCCACTTT	CASSQRSVGQGTSPLHF
TRBV29-1	-	-	TRBJ1-1	TGCAGCGTTGCGGCAGGGCGAGGCACTGAAGCTTTCTTT	CSVAAGRGTEAFF
TRBV28	-	-	TRBJ1-5	TGTGCCAGCAGAGAACCGGACAGTCCGTGGGGCAATCAGCCCCAGCATTTT	CASREPDSPWGNQPQHF
TRBV10-3	few	TRBD1	TRBJ1-3	TGTGCCATCAGCCGGACCGGACAGGGCGCTGGAAACACCATATATTTT	CAISRTGQGAGNTIYF
TRBV15	-	-	TRBJ2-1	TGTGCCACCAGCAGAGATATCAATTTTGGCGGTGAGCAGTTCTTC	CATSRDINFGGEQFF
TRBV19	-	-	TRBJ2-2	TGTGCCAGTAGCCCAGGGGGGACGAACACCGGGGAGCTGTTTTTT	CASSPGGTNTGELFF
TRBV29-1	-	-	TRBJ2-5	TGCAGCGTTGAAAAGTTTGGCAGGGAGACCCAGTACTTC	CSVEKFGRETQYF
TRBV7-2	-	TRBD1	TRBJ1-4	TGTGCCAGCAGCTTAGCGGGGACAGATGAAAAACTGTTTTTT	CASSLAGTDEKLFF
TRBV6-4	few	-	TRBJ1-1	TGTGCCAGCAGTGACGAGTTCGACACTGAAGCTTTCTTT	CASSDEFDTEAFF
TRBV7-3	-	TRBD1	TRBJ1-1	TGTGCCAGCAGCTTAGACAGGGAGGCTGAAGCTTTCTTT	CASSLDREAEAFF
TRBV6-1	-	-	TRBJ1-4	TGTGCCAGCAGTGACGGGACACTCAATGAAAAACTGTTTTTT	CASSDGTLNEKLFF
TRBV19	-	-	TRBJ2-3	TGTGCCAGTAGTATACAATCGGGACTTCCAACTACAGATACGCAGTATTTT	CASSIQSGLPTTDTQYF
TRBV19	-	-	TRBJ2-3	TGTGCCAGTAAGAAGGGACAAGGAGATACGCAGTATTTT	CASKKGQGDTQYF
TRBV10-3	-	TRBD2	TRBJ2-4	TGTGCCATCAGCCAACTAGCGGGGGAAAACATTCAGTACTTC	CAISQLAGENIQYF
TRBV2	-	-	TRBJ1-1	TGTGCCAGCCTCCGGAGGGTGGGCACTGAAGCTTTCTTT	CASLRRVGTEAFF
TRBV7-2	once	-	TRBJ2-7	TGTGCCAGCAGCTTAGCGCTACAGGGAATCCTCCACGAGCAGTACTTC	CASSLALQGILHEQYF
TRBV4-2	-	TRBD2	TRBJ2-5	TGTGCCAGCAGCCAAGGTTGGCGCGGGAGTGAAGAGACCCAGTACTTC	CASSQGWRGSEETQYF
TRBV2	-	-	TRBJ2-7	TGTGCCAGCAGGAGGTCCTACGAGCAGTACTTC	CASRRSYEQYF
TRBV10-1	-	-	TRBJ1-1	TGCGCCAGCAGTGGGGTCACGGGGAACACTGAAGCTTTCTTT	CASSGVTGNTEAFF
TRBV6-2/TRBV6-3	-	TRBD1	TRBJ1-1	TGTGCCAGCAGTGGCTCCGGGACAGGGGGCGAGGCTTTCTTT	CASSGSGTGGEAFF
TRBV2	few	-	TRBJ2-7	TGTGCCAGCAGAACAGCCCCCTACGAGCAGTACTTC	CASRTAPYEQYF